This T cell receptor beta chain came from a study of PD-L1 blockade in urothelial cancer. Study context: Males with bladder-origin urothelial cancer made up about 90% of the 29 patients. Researchers looked at the blood 3 weeks (second dose) and 6 weeks after treatment began.

Measured with immunoSEQ multiplex PCR; TCRdb has only the in-frame clones, and not every one. This table has about 87,000 clones, less than 90% appearing once. Germline CDR1 reads SGHTA; CDR2 reads FQGNSA. CDR3 length: 13 residues. V was cut by 5 bases and J by 5 bases, with 10 bases left in between. As for time point: pretreatment peripheral blood. The source was PBMCs, collected around atezolizumab (anti-PD-L1) treatment. The clonotype was recovered from a man aged 55 to 69 with urothelial cancer. The chain carries TRBV7-2 and TRBJ2-1; D is possibly TRBD2 (6 bases). CDR3 loop: CASSQGRNNEQFF. CDR3 in DNA: TGTGCCAGCAGCCAAGGGAGGAACAATGAGCAGTTCTTC.